Each of the 6 T cell receptor beta chains below was sequenced from the same sample in a study of spatial heterogeneity in lung cancer. Antigen specificity for these receptors is unknown. The sample's time point: sample taken at primary tumor resection. From the 5' RACE reads, TCRdb called clonotypes with MiXCR, one entry per CDR3 protein. The top ten clones hold 9.5% to 15% of a sample with just over 9,500 distinct CDR3 sequences, 8% to 10% of them seen once. Study results and limitations: Tumor mutation counts were tracked by expanded intratumoral alpha and beta TCR counts.

The sequencing here drew on lung tumor tissue, taken at surgery. The origin of the receptors is a female donor with early-stage non-small cell lung cancer.

This clonotype was observed many times. V and J are TRBV12-3 or TRBV12-4 and TRBJ1-3, with D possibly matching TRBD1 (6 bases). The CDR3 has 14 amino acids. V dropped 7 bases and J dropped 0 bases, with 10 bases sitting between them. The CDR3 coding sequence is TGTGCCAGCAAACCCAGGGGCTCTGGAAACACCATATATTTT. Translating it yields CASKPRGSGNTIYF.

This clonotype is categorized as medium-sized. This chain joins TRBV28 and TRBJ2-7; no firm D call. The CDR3 runs to 13 residues. The germline CDR1 and CDR2 sequences are MDHEN and SYDVKM. Trimming shortened V by 5 bases and J by 4 bases, and 12 bases separated the two germline ends. Written as DNA, the CDR3 is TGTGCCAGCAGTATCTCTTCCGATTACGAGCAGTACTTC. It yields the protein CASSISSDYEQYF.

The table lists this clonotype with many counts. The rearrangement uses TRBV11-1 and TRBJ2-7, with 9 bases aligning to TRBD1. V shed 2 bases and J 6 bases; nucleotides not matched to a gene: 8. The germline gives CDR1 SGHAT, CDR2 FQDESV (reference sequence). The length of the CDR3 is 15 residues. The CDR3 bases are TGTGCCAGCAGCTTAAAAGGACAGGGGTGGAGCGAGCAGTACTTC. It translates to CASSLKGQGWSEQYF.

This clonotype was recorded many times. The chain has TRBV7-3 and TRBJ1-3; 10 nucleotides agree with TRBD1. V was clipped by 2 bases and J by 2 bases; unmatched bases: 0. Looked up from germline, CDR1 is SGHTA and CDR2 is FQGTGA. There are 15 residues in the CDR3. The CDR3 DNA sequence: TGTGCCAGCAGCTTAGACAGGGGGCCTGGAAACACCATATATTTT. Amino acid sequence: CASSLDRGPGNTIYF.

This clonotype was found many times. This sequence joins TRBV5-1 and TRBJ2-7, with 9 bases identical to TRBD1. CDR1 and CDR2 from the germline V gene are SGHRS and YFSETQ. The CDR3 contains 13 residues. V dropped 3 bases and J dropped 3; count of bases not matched to a gene: 1. CDR3 loop: CASSSTGGYEQYF. The CDR3 coding sequence is TGCGCCAGCAGCTCGACAGGGGGCTACGAGCAGTACTTC.

This chain uses TRBV27 with TRBJ1-1; 7 nucleotides align to TRBD1. The trim removed 4 bases at V and 0 bases at J, leaving 2 bases unmatched. CDR3 length: 14 amino acids. CDR1 is MNHEY, CDR2 SMNVEV, per germline (reference sequence). CDR3 sequence (DNA): TGTGCCAGCAGTTCCGACAGGGTGAACACTGAAGCTTTCTTT. It is translated as CASSSDRVNTEAFF.